This is a list of T cell receptor beta chains from one sample in a study of post-analysis software for immune sequencing data. TCRdb recomputed calls from the PCR reads with MiXCR, one row per CDR3 protein. The profile covers about 430,000 distinct CDR3 sequences, with more than 30% appearing a single time and 6.5% to 8% taken by the ten largest. Sequencing used blood. Every receptor here comes from a girl aged 2 to 9 with multiple sclerosis. CDR3s include the opening cysteine and the closing phenylalanine or tryptophan. A D gene is named only where the DNA matches it firmly. Only some rows state a clone size, as once, few, many or a class for expanded clones.

TRBV3-1	-	TRBD2	TRBJ2-1	TGTGCCAGCAGCCAAAGGAGGGAGGGCAGTTGGAATCACAATGAGCAGTTCTTC	CASSQRREGSWNHNEQFF
TRBV13	-	-	TRBJ1-1	TGTGCCAGCAGCTTAGCCGGGAACGGGAACACTGAAGCTTTCTTT	CASSLAGNGNTEAFF
TRBV18	medium-sized	-	TRBJ1-1	TGTGCCAGCTCACCGAGCGGGAGGGACACTGAAGCTTTCTTT	CASSPSGRDTEAFF
TRBV15	-	-	TRBJ2-7	TGTGCCACCAGCAGAGAGCGCGTCTCCTACGAGCAGTACTTC	CATSRERVSYEQYF
TRBV5-1	-	-	TRBJ2-3	TGCGCCAGCAGCGGGGGGTGGACAGGCTCACGACAGCCCCAGTATTTT	CASSGGWTGSRQPQYF
TRBV3-1	-	TRBD2	TRBJ2-1	TGTGCCAGCAGCCGGTCCCCCAGCGGGGGGTCCTACAATGAGCAGTTCTTC	CASSRSPSGGSYNEQFF
TRBV5-1	once	TRBD1	TRBJ1-1	TGCGCCAGCAGCTTGGGTGCGACAGGGGATCCTGAAGCTTTCTTT	CASSLGATGDPEAFF
TRBV27	few	TRBD2	TRBJ2-7	TGTGCCAGCAGTCCCCAAGCGGGGACGAGCTCCTACGAGCAGTACTTC	CASSPQAGTSSYEQYF
TRBV5-4	-	-	TRBJ2-3	TGTGCCAGCAGCCGTAACCCCGGGGGACCAGATACGCAGTATTTT	CASSRNPGGPDTQYF
TRBV5-1	few	-	TRBJ2-4	TGCGCCAGCAGCTTGGAATACTTAACTGGCGGAAACATTCAGTACTTC	CASSLEYLTGGNIQYF
TRBV5-5	-	-	TRBJ2-5	TGTGCCAGCAGTTTCTTCACAGGGATAGAGGAGACCCAGTACTTC	CASSFFTGIEETQYF
TRBV7-9	few	TRBD2	TRBJ2-1	TGTGCCAGCAGCTCCCTAACTAGCGGGGGGAATGAGCAGTTCTTC	CASSSLTSGGNEQFF
TRBV4-3	-	TRBD2	TRBJ2-1	TGCGCCAGCAGCCAAGATACACAGGAGGGGACTAGCGGGAAGCATGAGCAGTGCTTC	CASSQDTQEGTSGKHEQCF
TRBV20-1	few	TRBD1	TRBJ1-5	TGCAGTGCTAGACACGACAGGGCTGGCAATCAGCCCCAGCATTTT	CSARHDRAGNQPQHF
TRBV28	few	-	TRBJ2-5	TGTGCCAGCAGTCAGACAAGGGGTGGAAAGGAGCAGTACTTC	CASSQTRGGKEQYF
TRBV3-1	-	-	TRBJ2-3	TGTGCCAGCAGCGGCGGCGGGGGCACAGATACGCAGTATTTT	CASSGGGGTDTQYF
TRBV27	few	-	TRBJ2-7	TGTGCCAGCAGTGATCAGGGAGTGTACGAGCAGTACTTC	CASSDQGVYEQYF
TRBV5-5	few	TRBD2	TRBJ2-3	TGTGCCAGCAGCTTGGGACTAGCGGTCCTTTCGGATACGCAGTATTTT	CASSLGLAVLSDTQYF
TRBV4-3	-	-	TRBJ2-7	TGCGCCAGCAGCCAGTACCTAGCGCCCGCGTACGAGCAGTACTTC	CASSQYLAPAYEQYF
TRBV20-1	-	-	TRBJ2-3	TGCAGTGCTGCCGCAGGGGAGAGGACAGATACGCAGTATTTT	CSAAAGERTDTQYF
TRBV6-5	few	-	TRBJ1-1	TGTGCCAGCAGTTACGCGGGGATGAACACTGAAGCTTTCTTT	CASSYAGMNTEAFF
TRBV27	-	TRBD2	TRBJ2-7	TGTGCCAGCATCCTTCGGCTGGCGGGAGGGTACGAGCAGTACTTC	CASILRLAGGYEQYF
TRBV10-3	-	-	TRBJ1-1	TGTGCCATCAGTGAGTCTTTAGGGGTGACTGAAGCTTTCTTT	CAISESLGVTEAFF
TRBV6-2/TRBV6-3	-	TRBD1	TRBJ1-2	TGTACCAGCAGGCTCGGGACAGGTGGTGGCTATGGCTACACCTTC	CTSRLGTGGGYGYTF
TRBV5-5	-	TRBD1	TRBJ2-2	TGTGCCAGCAGCCCGGACAGGGCGCCGAACACCGGGGAGCTGTTTTTT	CASSPDRAPNTGELFF
TRBV3-1	-	-	TRBJ1-6	TGTGCCAGCAGCCAGGACGCGGGGGAACATGGCACGGATTCACCCCTCCACTTT	CASSQDAGEHGTDSPLHF
TRBV28	few	-	TRBJ2-3	TGTGCCAGCAGTTTAAGAAGGACATTTTATTCAGATACGCAGTATTTT	CASSLRRTFYSDTQYF
TRBV6-6	-	TRBD2	TRBJ2-3	TGTGCCAGCAGTTACTCGCGGGAGGGGGCAACAGATACGCAGTATTTT	CASSYSREGATDTQYF
TRBV3-1	-	-	TRBJ2-6	TGTGCCAGCAGCCAAGAGGCTGGGGCCAACGTCCTGACTTTC	CASSQEAGANVLTF
TRBV6-5	-	-	TRBJ2-5	TGTACCAGCAGTTACTCGGCTAGCCCGATCATTCAAGAGACCCAGTACTTC	CTSSYSASPIIQETQYF
TRBV12-3/TRBV12-4	-	-	TRBJ2-1	TGTGCCAGCAGTTTATGGCAGGGCTGGAATGAGCAGTTCTTC	CASSLWQGWNEQFF
TRBV6-5	-	TRBD2	TRBJ2-5	TGTGCCAGCAGTTACTCGAGTTGGGCTAGCGGGGAGACCCAGTACTTC	CASSYSSWASGETQYF
TRBV20-1	-	-	TRBJ1-4	TGCAGTGCTCCCGGAAGGGGGGACCCTAATGAAAAACTGTTTTTT	CSAPGRGDPNEKLFF
TRBV5-1	-	TRBD1	TRBJ2-1	TGCGCCAGCAGCGTAACCGGGACAGGGGGGAATGAGCAGTTCTTC	CASSVTGTGGNEQFF
TRBV12-3/TRBV12-4	-	TRBD1	TRBJ2-7	TGTGCCAGCAGTTTGACAGGGGCATTCCACGAGCAGTACTTC	CASSLTGAFHEQYF
TRBV12-3/TRBV12-4	few	-	TRBJ2-7	TGTGCCAGCAGTCGCCTAGGGGCCCAGTACTTC	CASSRLGAQYF
TRBV28	-	-	TRBJ2-1	TGTGCCAGCAGGTCGTCAGGGGTTCGGGAGCAGTTCTTC	CASRSSGVREQFF
TRBV7-9	-	TRBD1	TRBJ2-3	TGTGCCAGCAGCTCCCAGGGGGTTAGCACAGATACGCAGTATTTT	CASSSQGVSTDTQYF
TRBV7-3	-	TRBD2	TRBJ2-1	TGTGCCAGCAGCCTGCCGCTAGCGGGGGTTAATGAGCAGTTCTTC	CASSLPLAGVNEQFF
TRBV7-8	few	-	TRBJ2-3	TGTGCCAGCAGCCAGGCCCCAGATACGCAGTATTTT	CASSQAPDTQYF
TRBV7-2	-	-	TRBJ1-2	TGTACCAGCAGCTACCCTGGTGGGGCTAACTATGGCTACACCTTC	CTSSYPGGANYGYTF
TRBV28	-	-	TRBJ2-1	TGTGCCAGCAGTTTCCCCGATGGATTTAGCTACAATGAGCAGTTCTTC	CASSFPDGFSYNEQFF
TRBV20-1	few	TRBD2	TRBJ2-3	TGCAGTGCTAGAGATATCCGACTAGCGGGCGCCTATCGCACAGATACGCAGTATTTT	CSARDIRLAGAYRTDTQYF
TRBV3-1	-	-	TRBJ2-5	TGTGCCAGCAGCCAAGTCCGGGGGACCCAGTACTTC	CASSQVRGTQYF
TRBV29-1	-	TRBD2	TRBJ2-1	TGCAGCGCGGGGACTAGTTCCGGCAATGAGCAGTTCTTC	CSAGTSSGNEQFF
TRBV10-3	-	TRBD1	TRBJ2-3	TGTGCCATCAGTGAGCCCGCCAAGCACCGACAGGGGCAGATCACAGATACGCAGTATTTT	CAISEPAKHRQGQITDTQYF
TRBV15	few	-	TRBJ1-1	TGTGCCACCGGCAGAGGTGGGGCGGTGAACACTGAAGCTTTCTTT	CATGRGGAVNTEAFF
TRBV28	-	-	TRBJ2-1	TGTGCCAGCAGTTTAGCCTACAGGGTCCCTAATGAGCAGTTCTTT	CASSLAYRVPNEQFF
TRBV29-1	-	-	TRBJ1-1	TGCAGCGTTGATGGGGGCATACCGAGGGAAGCTTTCTTT	CSVDGGIPREAFF